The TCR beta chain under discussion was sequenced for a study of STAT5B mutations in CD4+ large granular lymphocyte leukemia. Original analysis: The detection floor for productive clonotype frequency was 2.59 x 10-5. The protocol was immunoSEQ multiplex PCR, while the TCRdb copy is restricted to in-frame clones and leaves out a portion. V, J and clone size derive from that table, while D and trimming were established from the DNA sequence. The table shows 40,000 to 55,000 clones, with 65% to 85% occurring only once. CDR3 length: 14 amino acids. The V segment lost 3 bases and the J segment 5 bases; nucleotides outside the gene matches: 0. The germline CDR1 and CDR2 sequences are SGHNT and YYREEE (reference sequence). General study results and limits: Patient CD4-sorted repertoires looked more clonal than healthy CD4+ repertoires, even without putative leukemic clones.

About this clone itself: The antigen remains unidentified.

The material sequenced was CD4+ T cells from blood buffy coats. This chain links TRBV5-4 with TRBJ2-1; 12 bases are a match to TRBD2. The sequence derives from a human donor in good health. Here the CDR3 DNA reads TGTGCCAGCAGCTCTAGCGGGGGGGACAATGAGCAGTTCTTC. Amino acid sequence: CASSSSGGDNEQFF. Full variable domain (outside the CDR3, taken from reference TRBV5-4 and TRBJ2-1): ETGVTQSPTHLIKTRGQQVTLRCSSQSGHNTVSWYQQALGQGPQFIFQYYREEENGRGNFPPRFSGLQFPNYSSELNVNALELDDSALYLCASSSSGGDNEQFFGPGTRLTVL.